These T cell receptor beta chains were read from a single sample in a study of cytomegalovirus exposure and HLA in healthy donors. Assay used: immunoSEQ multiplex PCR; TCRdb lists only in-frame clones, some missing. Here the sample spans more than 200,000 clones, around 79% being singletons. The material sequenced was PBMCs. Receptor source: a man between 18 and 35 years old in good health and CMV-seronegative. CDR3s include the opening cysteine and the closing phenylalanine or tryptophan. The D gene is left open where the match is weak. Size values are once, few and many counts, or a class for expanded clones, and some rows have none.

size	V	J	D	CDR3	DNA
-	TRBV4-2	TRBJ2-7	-	CASSLESNSYEQYF	TGTGCCAGCAGCCTTGAGAGTAACTCCTACGAGCAGTACTTC
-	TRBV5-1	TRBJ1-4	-	CASSLGGQPNEKLFF	TGCGCCAGCAGCTTGGGCGGACAGCCTAATGAAAAACTGTTTTTT
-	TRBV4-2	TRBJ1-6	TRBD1	CASSQPGQGVNSPLHF	TGTGCCAGCAGCCAGCCGGGACAGGGGGTTAATTCACCCCTCCACTTT
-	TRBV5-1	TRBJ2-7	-	CASSPTGSVGYEQYF	TGCGCCAGCAGCCCCACAGGGTCGGTGGGCTACGAGCAGTACTTC
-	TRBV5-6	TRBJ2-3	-	CASSWFKSGELSTDTQYF	TGTGCCAGCAGCTGGTTTAAGTCCGGGGAACTGAGCACAGATACGCAGTATTTT
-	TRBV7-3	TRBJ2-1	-	CASSQTDNEQFF	TGTGCCAGCAGCCAAACAGACAATGAGCAGTTCTTC
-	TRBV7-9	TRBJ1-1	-	CASSKGRREDRLENTEAFF	TGTGCCAGCAGCAAGGGACGTCGGGAGGACCGTTTAGAGAACACTGAAGCTTTCTTT
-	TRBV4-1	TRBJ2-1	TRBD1	CASSQDRQGSYNEQFF	TGCGCCAGCAGCCAAGACCGACAGGGCTCCTACAATGAGCAGTTCTTC
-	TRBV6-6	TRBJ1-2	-	CASSYSNYGYTF	TGTGCCAGCAGTTATTCAAACTATGGCTACACCTTC
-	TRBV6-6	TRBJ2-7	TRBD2	CASSPLTSGAYEQYF	TGTGCCAGCAGCCCCCTGACTAGCGGGGCCTACGAGCAGTACTTC
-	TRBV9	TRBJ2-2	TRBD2	CASSPPGGRRGTGELFF	TGTGCCAGCAGCCCCCCAGGCGGGAGACGGGGCACCGGGGAGCTGTTTTTT
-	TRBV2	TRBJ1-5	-	CASSEALRGVDQPQHF	TGTGCCAGCAGTGAAGCGCTTCGAGGAGTGGATCAGCCCCAGCATTTT
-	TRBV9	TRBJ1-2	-	CASSTPGSAYGYTF	TGTGCCAGCAGCACCCCAGGATCGGCCTATGGCTACACCTTC
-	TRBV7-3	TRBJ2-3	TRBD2	CASSLGLGNTDTQYF	TGTGCCAGCAGCTTGGGACTAGGAAACACAGATACGCAGTATTTT
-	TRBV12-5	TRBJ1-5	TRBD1	CASGLATGVSNQPQHF	TGTGCTAGTGGTTTGGCCACAGGGGTTAGCAATCAGCCCCAGCATTTT
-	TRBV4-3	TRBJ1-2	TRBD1	CASSQRTGGANYGYTF	TGCGCCAGCAGCCAGAGGACAGGGGGCGCGAACTATGGCTACACCTTC
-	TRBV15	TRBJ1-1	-	CATSRRREYTEAFF	TGTGCCACCAGCCGCCGCCGGGAGTACACTGAAGCTTTCTTT
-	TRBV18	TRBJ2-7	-	CASSPPERLPYEQYF	TGTGCCAGCTCACCACCTGAGAGGTTGCCCTACGAGCAGTACTTC
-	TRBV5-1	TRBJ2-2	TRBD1	CASSPGTVTGELFF	TGCGCCAGCAGCCCAGGGACAGTAACCGGGGAGCTGTTTTTT
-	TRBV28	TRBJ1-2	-	CASSLSHSDYGYTF	TGTGCCAGCAGTTTATCGCACTCTGACTATGGCTACACCTTC
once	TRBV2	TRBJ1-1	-	CASNEGMNTEAFF	TGTGCCAGCAACGAGGGTATGAACACTGAAGCTTTCTTT
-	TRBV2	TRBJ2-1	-	CASTNSYNEQFF	TGTGCCAGCACCAACAGCTACAATGAGCAGTTCTTC
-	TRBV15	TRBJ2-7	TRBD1	CATSRTGAYEQYF	TGTGCCACCAGCAGGACAGGGGCATACGAGCAGTACTTC
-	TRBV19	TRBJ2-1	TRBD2	CASSVGLAGYNEQFF	TGTGCCAGTAGTGTGGGACTAGCGGGGTACAATGAGCAGTTCTTC
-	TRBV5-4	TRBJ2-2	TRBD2	CASSFGLASGELFF	TGTGCCAGCAGCTTCGGACTAGCTAGCGGGGAGCTGTTTTTT
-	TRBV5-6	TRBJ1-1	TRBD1	CASSGIGQGGFYTEAFF	TGTGCCAGCAGCGGGATCGGACAGGGTGGATTCTACACTGAAGCTTTCTTT
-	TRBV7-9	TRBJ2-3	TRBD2	CASSPSGGALDTQYF	TGTGCCAGCAGCCCTAGCGGGGGGGCCTTAGATACGCAGTATTTT